This T cell receptor (beta chain) was recovered during a study of cytomegalovirus exposure and HLA in healthy donors. PCR was performed using 60 Vbeta and 13 Jbeta primers. Data came from immunoSEQ multiplex PCR; TCRdb stores just in-frame clones and leaves some out. The profile covers over 75,000 clones, with 78% appearing a single time and about 0.79% taken by the ten largest. The sample comprised PBMCs. This TCR was recovered from a woman aged 55-70 years in good health and CMV-seronegative.

DNA for the CDR3: TGTGCCAGCAGCTGGGGCGGACAGGGGGCTGATGGCTACACCTTC. Amino acids: CASSWGGQGADGYTF. The rearrangement joins TRBV2 to TRBJ1-2; the match to TRBD1 covers 11 bases. V was pared by 6 bases and J by 6 bases, with 9 bases of the junction left unmatched. Germline CDR1 and CDR2: SNHLY and FYNNEI. The CDR3 is made up of 15 amino acids.